Listed below are T cell receptor beta chains from one sample, sequenced in a study of blood T cell repertoires in COVID-19. The assay was immunoSEQ multiplex PCR, and TCRdb's table has in-frame clones only and misses some. The sample lists about 46,000 clones; around nine tenths were seen once. What was sequenced was peripheral blood. The receptors come from a man aged 60 to 75 with acute or convalescent COVID-19. The CDR3 runs from the conserved cysteine through the conserved F or W. The size of a clone is reported for some rows only, either as once, few or many, or as a class for expanded clones.

clone_size v_call cdr3_aa
- TRBV14 CARGGENTIYF
- TRBV2 CASSEGQNLIVAFF
- TRBV11-2 CASSFLRGRANEKLFF
- TRBV19 CASSKAGSRGEQFF
- TRBV3-1/TRBV3-2 CASSQVRLDSPLHF
- TRBV7-8 CASTRTGGFNQPQHF
- TRBV15 CATSREGTLNYGYTF
- TRBV27 CASSAYSPGSYNSPLHF
- TRBV4-1 CASSQEIARNTGELFF
- TRBV3-1/TRBV3-2 CASRAGTGERGEQYF
- TRBV5-4 CASSTPSGSSGNTIYF
- TRBV2 CASGGSYNSPLHF
once TRBV7-9 CASSERQATNEKLFF
- TRBV19 CASTSGYNEQFF
- TRBV1 CTSSHQDRGQNYRMNTEAFF
- TRBV7-9 CASRGPGGRETQYF
- TRBV12-5 CASVGGGFGNEQYF
- TRBV6-5 CASSYSRVGTNYGYTF
few TRBV27 CASSPPGRGSEQFF
- TRBV21-1 CASSKALCRDTGELFF
- TRBV3-1/TRBV3-2 CASSGQGYTEAFF
- TRBV7-2 CASSTGQGSYEQYF
- TRBV7-9 CASGTNPGDTGELFF
- TRBV4-1 CASSPIPGTGPTDTQYF
- TRBV10-2 CASSESVDRVRGYF
- TRBV5-1 CASSSQDRGAETQYF
- TRBV12-5 CASREYTDTQYF
- TRBV7-6 CASSRQGRTGELFF
- TRBV4-2 CASSQTLGYTEAFF
- TRBV3-1/TRBV3-2 CASSQNLIATNEKLFF
few TRBV2 CASKGASSRYTF
- TRBV9 CASSAMGLAGDEQYF
- TRBV10-3 CAISEKLDPSEQYF
- TRBV9 CASSVVRGELFF
- TRBV19 CASNLDSGGRLSEQFF
- TRBV5-1 CASSRGGDEQFF
- TRBV5-4 CASSIRDRGPYEQYF
- TRBV7-6 CASSLSGTADGELFF
- TRBV4-2 CASSPTAGDRGYTF
- TRBV4-1 CASSQVGGESNQPQHF
few TRBV27 CASSGLAGAYNEQFF
- TRBV7-8 CASRSLAPVLAGGSYNEQFF
- TRBV20-1 CSASLGGGQGNTEAFF
- TRBV20-1 CSARGDSQNPF
- TRBV28 CASGGDSNQPQHF
once TRBV24-1 CATASGGAYEQYF
- TRBV5-1 CASSLVASGASDYEQYF
- TRBV5-4 CASSRGLAGGGTYEQYF
- TRBV18 CASSPEGYNSPLHF
- TRBV29-1 CSVARVDYGYTF
- TRBV5-4 CASSPPGTGTEQYF
- TRBV7-6 CASSLEVRDTQYF
- TRBV5-1 CASQPSGGEKLFF